This entry describes one T cell receptor (beta chain). Assay used: immunoSEQ multiplex PCR; TCRdb lists only in-frame clones, some missing. The sample lists about 82,000 clones, around 91% seen once, with roughly 6.7% in the top ten. This entry is derived from a study of control samples from healthy donors and cancer patients. The CDR3 loop spans 14 amino acids. Germline V gene sequence: CDR1 LNHDA, CDR2 SQIVND (reference sequence). Unmatched junction bases numbered 7, after V lost 7 bases and J lost 5 bases. What was sequenced was blood. The chain couples TRBV19 to TRBJ2-3; 9 bases agree with TRBD1. This TCR was recovered from a man between 45 and 60 years old in good health. The CDR3 nucleotides read TGTGCCAGTACAGTACAGGGGGCTGGAGATACGCAGTATTTT. As protein: CASTVQGAGDTQYF.